This T cell receptor (beta chain) was sequenced during a study of blood T cell repertoires in COVID-19 (TCRdb year 2020). A note on the overall study: Samples covering the acute and convalescent phases of COVID-19 were provided by collaborators in the United States, Italy and Spain. The prospective study material was composed of cDNA or gDNA derived from T cells, B-cell-depleted T cells, or PBMCs. Subjects who had been exposed to COVID-19, were actively infected with it, or had recovered from it provided the deeply sampled blood TCRbeta repertoires that made up the dataset. The repertoires were released in a freely available public database meant as a resource for research on the immune response to SARS-CoV-2. The samples were drawn from two sources: the first 160 participants of the ongoing ImmuneRACE study, and fewer than 1,500 subjects contributed by 6 global collaborators. Nearly every sample came with metadata listing a de-identified subject ID, COVID-19 status, age in years and sex. Where available, HLA class I and class II types were taken from metadata supplied by the sample provider and were not determined by assay-based typing.

On this clone itself: The clone's antigen remains unknown. Per-base qualities were not stored, and no clone one base away is much larger.

The paper as a whole reports these results and caveats: Clinical and demographic metadata were provided uncurated, with the amount varying by source and participant.

TCRbeta CDR3 regions were amplified from genomic DNA by means of the immunoSEQ Assay, a bias-controlled multiplex PCR. Concerning the study's data processing: The number of nucleated cells in each sample was estimated from the amplification of reference gene primers within the assay. To quantify the absolute abundance of each unique TCRbeta CDR3 rearrangement, sequence reads were collapsed and filtered. For each sample, productive Simpson clonality was calculated as the square root of Simpson's diversity index across productive rearrangements. TCRdb holds this immuneACCESS table with in-frame rearrangements only. Some clones are missing; in checked studies, unresolved V genes explain under half, and the rest has no known cause. The V and J calls and clone size were taken over from that table, and D and trimming were inferred from the DNA. For this sample the table gives over 300,000 clones, of which more than 75% were detected only once. 0.97% of the sample comes from the top ten.

Enrolling through a virtual design, the prospective study's participants ranged in age from roughly 18 to 95 years and lived across 20 to 30 United States geographic areas. In the prospective study, cohorts were assigned on the basis of participant-reported clinical history obtained from a screening survey and a study questionnaire. In the prospective study, mobile phlebotomists collected whole blood, serum and a nasopharyngeal or oropharyngeal swab from each participant. Participants in the prospective study had the option to provide additional blood draws and questionnaires over an approximately two-month period. Prospective study blood samples were shipped either frozen or at room temperature before DNA extraction. CDR1 and CDR2 are drawn from the germline V gene (reference sequence): LGHDT, YNNKEL. Measured from the cysteine to the phenylalanine, the CDR3 is 19 residues long. CDR3 DNA only is kept here, 57 bases in frame from base 1. V lost 2 bases and J lost 2 bases, and the count of bases not matched to a germline gene is 8.

This receptor was identified in a woman in her twenties or thirties with acute COVID-19. The rearrangement combines TRBV3-1 (or the pseudogene TRBV3-2) with TRBJ2-1, and 14 bases in between align with TRBD2. Sequencing was done on a sample of PBMCs or T cells enriched from blood (not recorded which). CDR3 region: CASSQTRLAGGPTYNEQFF. The nucleotide sequence is TGTGCCAGCAGCCAAACACGACTAGCGGGGGGGCCTACCTACAATGAGCAGTTCTTC.